The entry that follows covers one T cell receptor beta chain sequence. Those enrolled, adults aged roughly 18 to 89 years, came from roughly 23 US areas. Self-reported history from a screening survey and questionnaire set each donor's cohort. Trimming stripped 2 bases from V and 2 bases from J, with 10 bases between. CDR3 size: 13 residues. Germline assignment: CDR1 GTSNPN and CDR2 SVGIG (reference sequence). In the original analysis: Nucleated cell counts were estimated from reference gene primer amplification. Some clones are missing from TCRdb's copy, which holds only in-frame ones; the method was immunoSEQ multiplex PCR. V and J calls and clone size are copied from that table; D and trimming were computed from the DNA. The sample has around 100,000 clones, 86% seen once; the top ten hold 2% to 3%. This sample was included in a study of blood T cell repertoires in COVID-19. Study-level background: Sources were T cells, B-cell-depleted T cells, or PBMCs; the material itself was cDNA or gDNA.

The V gene is TRBV30, the J gene TRBJ2-7, with D possibly TRBD2 on 5 matching bases. The material sequenced was PBMCs or T cells enriched from blood (not recorded which). This receptor was obtained from a woman between 50 and 59 years old who had recovered from COVID-19. CDR3 amino acids: CAWSSTGTYEQYF. The CDR3 DNA follows: TGTGCCTGGAGTTCCACCGGGACCTACGAGCAGTACTTC.